One and the same sample provided the 8 T cell receptor beta chains below, sequenced in a study of tissue T cells after allogeneic stem cell transplantation. The method was immunoSEQ multiplex PCR; TCRdb's version includes in-frame clones alone and lacks a portion of them. The sample has some 48,000 clones, 73% seen once. Sequenced input: sorted cells pooled from one or two spleens. The receptors originated from a pool of C57BL/6 mice in good health.

Concerning this clone itself: Here the gene names and germline are mouse. The read falls 1 residue short of the CDR3 end, and the missing part is taken from the germline J gene. The J gene is TRBJ2-1, the V gene TRBV12-1; D is possibly TRBD1 or TRBD2 (5 bases each). V was pared by 0 bases and J by 3 bases, with 8 bases between. Germline-derived CDR1 and CDR2 are SGHSN and HYEKVE. This CDR3 is built from 14 residues. The CDR3 spells CASSLEGTYAEQFF. The CDR3 DNA, read in part, is TGTGCCAGCTCTCTCGAGGGGACCTATGCTGAGCAGTTC.

To note about this clone: The genes are named according to mouse. The missing CDR3 end, 1 residue past where the read stops, is filled in from the germline J gene. J is TRBJ2-4 and V is TRBV29, with unresolved D. The CDR3 runs to 12 residues. The V end lost 7 bases, the J end lost 2 bases, and 7 bases lay between the germline ends. Germline loops: CDR1 MSHET, CDR2 SYDVDS. The CDR3 here is CASKTFQNTLYF. The part of the CDR3 DNA that was read is TGTGCTAGCAAAACATTTCAAAACACCTTGTAC.

With regard to this clone: Genes and germline are mouse. Sequencing ends 1 residue short of the CDR3 end; the germline J gene provides the rest. The J gene is TRBJ2-4, the V gene TRBV2, with D tentatively TRBD1 (6 bases). CDR3 length: 15 amino acids. Germline CDR1 LGHNA, CDR2 YSYQKL. Deletions cut 2 bases from V and 2 bases from J, with 11 bases between. The sequenced part of the CDR3 DNA is TGTGCCAGCAGCCAAACAGGGTGGGATCAAAACACCTTGTAC. This translates into CASSQTGWDQNTLY. The complete CDR3 reads CASSQTGWDQNTLYF. Supplemented by reference TRBV2 and TRBJ2-4, the full variable domain reads DPKIIQKPKYLVAVTGSEKILICEQYLGHNAMYWYRQSAKKPLEFMFSYSYQKLMDNQTASSRFQPQSSKKNHLDLQITALKPDDSATYFCASSQTGWDQNTLYFGAGTRLSVL.

With regard to this clone: Mouse gene names and germline throughout. The observed sequence ends 1 residue before the CDR3 terminus, with the missing tail filled in from the germline J gene. The J gene is TRBJ2-3, the V gene TRBV31; either TRBD1 or TRBD2 may supply D (5 bases each). The V and J ends lost 1 base and 0 bases respectively, with 8 bases between them. The CDR3 extends over 14 amino acids. Looked up from germline, CDR1 is GKSSPN and CDR2 is SITVG. The CDR3 protein is CAWSPGPSAETLYF. The sequenced CDR3 bases are TGTGCCTGGAGTCCGGGGCCTAGTGCAGAAACGCTGTAT.

This clone was seen only once. Germline and genes here are mouse. From the germline J gene comes the end of the CDR3, since the read stops 1 residue before it. This chain links TRBV13-2 with TRBJ2-2, with a tentative D call TRBD2 (6 bases). The V gene lost 3 bases and the J gene lost 0 bases, with 12 bases spanning the gap. From germline, CDR1 is NNHNN and CDR2 SYGAGS (reference sequence). The CDR3 extends over 16 amino acids. The CDR3 bases that were read are TGTGCCAGCGGTGCTCGGGACTATGCAAACACCGGGCAGCTCTAC. This gives the protein CASGARDYANTGQLY. Given in full, the CDR3 is CASGARDYANTGQLYF.

To note about this clone: Gene names and germline match the mouse. The read ends 1 residue shy of where the CDR3 ends; the end is completed using the germline J gene. The V and J genes are TRBV12-1 and TRBJ1-3, with D uncertain. In germline, CDR1 is SGHSN, CDR2 HYEKVE. The length of the CDR3 is 15 residues. V lost 6 bases, J lost 0 bases, and 14 bases lay in between. This chain's CDR3 is CASSLRGNSGNTLYF. CDR3 bases read: TGTGCCAGCAGCTTACGGGGTAATTCTGGAAATACGCTCTAT.

As concerns this clone: The gene names given are mouse names. Read data end 1 residue before the CDR3 end; the end is taken from the germline J gene. This sequence joins TRBV13-3 and TRBJ2-1; maybe TRBD1 (6 bases). The germline V gene encodes CDR1 NNHDY and CDR2 SYVADS. The CDR3 is 15 residues long. Deletions cut 2 bases from V and 0 bases from J, with 9 bases between. The CDR3 spells CASSERTVNYAEQFF. Partial CDR3 DNA: TGTGCCAGCAGTGAGCGGACAGTTAACTATGCTGAGCAGTTC.

Details on this clone: Any gene name here is a mouse gene name. The missing CDR3 end, 1 residue past where the read stops, is filled in from the germline J gene. The chain has TRBV19 and TRBJ2-5; 8 positions agree with TRBD1. The ends lost 6 bases at V and 1 base at J; junction bases unmatched: 1. CDR1 is FNHDT, CDR2 SITEND, per germline (reference sequence). This CDR3 spans 13 amino acids. The CDR3 sequence is CASKQGDQDTQYF. CDR3 bases read: TGTGCCAGCAAACAGGGGGACCAAGACACCCAGTAC.